Only a few counts were recorded for the clone carrying this TCR beta chain. CDR3 length: 17 residues. V gave up 3 bases and J gave up 2 bases, with 17 bases separating them. In TCRdb, the RT-PCR reads were re-called with MiXCR into one record per CDR3 protein. Here the sample spans over 350,000 distinct CDR3 sequences, roughly 17% being singletons. This entry is derived from a study of patients and donors after allogeneic stem cell transplantation. Material for sequencing was blood, either unsorted or a sorted T cell fraction (not recorded which). J is TRBJ2-4 and V is TRBV12-3 or TRBV12-4; the D gene is possibly TRBD2 (7 bases). The sequence was collected from a human donor who was either an allogeneic HSCT recipient or a stem cell or donor lymphocyte infusion donor (not recorded which). It is not recorded whose cells these are; they may come from a transplant donor. The CDR3, as DNA: TGTGCCAGCAGTTTCCGTAGGGGAGGGGGTACCAAAAACATTCAGTACTTC. This translates into CASSFRRGGGTKNIQYF.